This T cell receptor beta chain was sequenced in a study of blood T cells in healthy people across ages (dated by TCRdb to about 2015). Study-level background: Template switching captured roughly one uniquely barcoded TCR beta cDNA molecule per two T cells in model experiments. Four age groups were formed from the donors: young (average approximately 15 years), middle-aged (roughly 38), aged (more than 55) and long-lived (less than 85). The study analyzed two additional independent replicas of 1 million unique cDNA reads from the same blood draw for two donors, one aged 18 to 30 and one aged 80 or older. To avoid experimental bias, donors of different ages were spread randomly across the sequencing lanes. The study measured age-related changes in TCR beta repertoire diversity using deep sequencing normalized with unique cDNA molecular identifiers.

The library was produced with 5' RACE. Sequenced on an Illumina HiSeq 2500. A second PCR of roughly 7 to 12 cycles was run with a J-beta primer mix and a sample-barcoded 5' primer. A template-switch 5' adaptor carrying 12 random nucleotides introduced a unique molecular identifier onto each TCR beta cDNA molecule. At least 2.5 million CDR3-containing paired-end reads were obtained from each sample. First-strand cDNA synthesis was performed from all RNA using the Mint cDNA synthesis kit, with priming by a TRBC-specific oligonucleotide. Following uracil-DNA glycosylase treatment, all cDNA underwent a first 18-cycle PCR with the universal primers M1SS and BC2_uni_R. The published analysis was carried out like this. Each sample was normalized by randomly selecting 1 million high-quality reads, each carrying a distinct molecular identifier. Instead of being binned into consensus sequences, reads that shared molecular identifiers were thrown out. CDR3 identification, clonotype clustering and error correction used MiTCR with a Q25 quality threshold and the strictest error-elimination algorithm. A nonparametric unseen species model using Euler transformation provided a lower-bound estimate of total TCR beta diversity. TCRdb reprocessing: public reads trimmed at Q25 with fastp, clones called with MiXCR, in-frame beta chains kept. Entries are consolidated by CDR3 protein sequence, retaining the most common genes and DNA. These V and J calls are TCRdb output, not the study's own analysis. Counted in this sample were 1.5 million to 2 million distinct CDR3 sequences; around half of them appeared once. 2% to 2.5% of the sample rests with the top ten.

This clonotype appeared a few times. Its antigen is not yet known. It has no much larger one-base neighbor in the sample; base qualities were not kept. From cysteine to phenylalanine, the CDR3 is 15 amino acids long. The only DNA kept is the CDR3, 45 bases in frame from the first base. Trimming takes 5 bases from V and 0 bases from J, and the germline ends sit 14 bases apart. Per the germline V gene, MNHEY is the CDR1 and SVGEGT is the CDR2. Systemically healthy Caucasian individuals from Russia, 39 in total and aged roughly 6 to 100 years, were included as donors. Each donor gave about 10 milliliters of peripheral blood, drawn into EDTA-treated Vacutainer tubes. PBMCs were isolated by Ficoll-Paque density-gradient centrifugation, with at least 6.5 million obtained per sample. Trizol reagent was used to extract total RNA from the PBMCs, yielding at least 5.5 micrograms per sample. The percentages of naive CD45RAhigh/CD27high T cells were determined by flow cytometry on a PBMC aliquot from every donor.

Broad study findings and their caveats: As age increased, observed TCR beta diversity per million T cells dropped in a roughly linear way, and a significant reduction was already evident by age about 40. The long-lived group showed more naive CD4+ T cells, fewer expanded clones and increased TCR diversity than the aged group, suggesting age selection. Donor CMV infection status was unknown, potentially confounding age-related changes in expanded clonotypes. Estimates of total diversity from one million sequenced T cells were regarded as lower bounds and underestimates. Bulk unsorted PBMC profiling prevented conclusive comparison of naive and antigen-experienced compartments. There was a strong correlation between observed TCR beta diversity and the percentage of naive T cells measured by flow cytometry.

Sequencing was carried out using blood. Rearrangement joined TRBV6-2 or TRBV6-3 to TRBJ2-7; no confident D gene assignment can be made. This receptor was obtained from a woman aged 40 to 50 in good health. CDR3 sequence: CASSPLMDSSYEQYF. The DNA sequence is TGTGCCAGCAGTCCCCTTATGGATTCCTCCTACGAGCAGTACTTC.